This TCR beta chain appears in the sequencing data of a study of T cells in Graves' hyperthyroidism and ophthalmopathy. This clonotype was recorded many times. This CDR3 region has 14 residues. Germline-derived CDR1 and CDR2 are MNHEY and SVGAGI. The germline V and J ends were trimmed by 4 bases and 6 bases, with 15 bases remaining between them. TCR beta CDR3 sequences were amplified from RNA transcripts. Carried out on the TCR CDR3, a first-round RT-PCR used the HTBI primer set. TCRdb reprocessed the multiplex PCR reads via MiXCR and lists one record per CDR3 protein. Here the sample spans about 760,000 distinct CDR3 sequences, over 35% being singletons.

The chain couples TRBV6-5 to TRBJ1-1; maybe TRBD1 (6 bases). This receptor was taken from a woman between 35 and 50 years old with Graves' hyperthyroidism. Sequenced sample: blood. The CDR3 loop is CASSSGHSAPEAFF. For the CDR3, the DNA is TGTGCCAGCAGTTCGGGACACTCTGCCCCTGAAGCTTTCTTT.